Below, 8 T cell receptor beta chains from the same sample are listed, as sequenced in a study of CD8+ T cells in alopecia areata (dated by TCRdb to 2016 to 2019). The receptor library was made with the immunoSEQ multiplex PCR assay. RNA was extracted from all samples and reverse transcribed into cDNA, which served as template for TCR sequencing. This is the immuneACCESS table as TCRdb keeps it, with only in-frame sequences that have V and J called. A part of the clones is gone; compared with another copy, unresolved V genes explain less than half, and the rest is unexplained. Present in this sample are approximately 170,000 clones, around three fifths of which were seen just once. Clones ranked in the top ten supply 14% of the sample. The meaning of the sample's time point label: about 5 months on oral tofacitinib. Explained via the paper, the treatment or condition label denotes: oral pan-JAK inhibitor, 5-10 mg twice daily.

The source material was CD4+ T cells sorted from blood, sampled at week 24, from a patient treated with tofacitinib. Source of these receptors: a human donor with alopecia areata.

The chain employs TRBV30 and TRBJ1-6; D remains ambiguous. Trimming left V 2 bases short and J 12 bases short, with 17 bases between. The CDR3 length is 14 residues. The germline V gene has CDR1 GTSNPN and CDR2 SVGIG (reference sequence). CDR3 bases: TGTGCCTGGAGTAAATCCAGTCTAATGGTACCCCTCCACTTT. Translation: CAWSKSSLMVPLHF.

This clone was observed a few times. The chain uses TRBV30 and TRBJ2-1; possible D gene TRBD2, 7 bases. V lost 5 bases and J 7 bases, leaving 24 bases between the germline ends. The length of the CDR3 is 16 residues. Germline CDR1 GTSNPN, CDR2 SVGIG (reference sequence). CDR3 sequence: CAWGLAGAQWGNEQFF. CDR3 coding DNA: TGTGCCTGGGGACTGGCGGGGGCCCAATGGGGGAATGAGCAGTTCTTC.

The CDR3 nucleotides are TGTGCCATCAGTGTGGGTGCAACTAATGAAAAACTGTTTTTT. Amino acid sequence: CAISVGATNEKLFF. The chain employs TRBV10-3 and TRBJ1-4; D gene unclear. CDR3 length equals 14 residues. CDR1 and CDR2 (germline): ENHRY, SYGVKD. V lost 4 bases to trimming and J lost 0 bases, with 6 bases between them.

CDR3 sequence (DNA): TGTGCCAGCAGCCCCCCGAACTACGAGCAGTACTTC. Translated, it gives CASSPPNYEQYF. The chain has TRBV4-2 and TRBJ2-7; D uncertain. The germline CDR1 and CDR2 sequences are LGHNA and YNFKEQ. Trimming left V 4 bases short and J 3 bases short, with 7 bases between. This CDR3 comprises 12 residues.

The rearrangement joins TRBV29-1 to TRBJ2-1; perhaps D is TRBD1 or TRBD2 (6 bases each). This CDR3 has 15 amino acids. Germline V gene data show CDR1 as SQVTM and CDR2 as ANQGSEA. The V gene lost 4 bases and the J gene lost 6 bases, with 19 bases spanning the gap. DNA for the CDR3: TGCAGCGTTGCTTGGGGGGCGAGAAGGGGCAATGAGCAGTTCTTC. This translates into CSVAWGARRGNEQFF.

The chain couples TRBV30 to TRBJ1-1; a possible D gene is TRBD1 (6 bases). V lost 8 bases and J lost 1, with 14 bases in between. The germline gives CDR1 GTSNPN, CDR2 SVGIG (reference sequence). There are 13 residues in the CDR3. CDR3 in DNA: TGTGCCCACGGGGGGCACCAGAACACTGAAGCTTTCTTT. Translating gives CAHGGHQNTEAFF.

The V gene is TRBV6-1, the J gene TRBJ1-1, with 10 bases that match TRBD1. The V gene end was trimmed by 4 bases and the J gene end by 4 bases; junction bases not matched to a gene: 0. The CDR3 has 13 residues. CDR1 is MNHNS and CDR2 is SASEGT in the germline V gene. The CDR3: CASSGQGATEAFF. The CDR3 DNA reads as TGTGCCAGCAGTGGACAGGGGGCCACTGAAGCTTTCTTT.

This chain links TRBV7-9 with TRBJ2-1; D gene ambiguous. V was pared by 2 bases and J by 3 bases, with 5 bases between. This CDR3 comprises 13 residues. Germline CDR1 SEHNR, CDR2 FQNEAQ (reference sequence). CDR3 protein: CASSLNSYNEQFF. CDR3 nucleotide sequence: TGTGCCAGCAGCTTAAACAGCTACAATGAGCAGTTCTTC.